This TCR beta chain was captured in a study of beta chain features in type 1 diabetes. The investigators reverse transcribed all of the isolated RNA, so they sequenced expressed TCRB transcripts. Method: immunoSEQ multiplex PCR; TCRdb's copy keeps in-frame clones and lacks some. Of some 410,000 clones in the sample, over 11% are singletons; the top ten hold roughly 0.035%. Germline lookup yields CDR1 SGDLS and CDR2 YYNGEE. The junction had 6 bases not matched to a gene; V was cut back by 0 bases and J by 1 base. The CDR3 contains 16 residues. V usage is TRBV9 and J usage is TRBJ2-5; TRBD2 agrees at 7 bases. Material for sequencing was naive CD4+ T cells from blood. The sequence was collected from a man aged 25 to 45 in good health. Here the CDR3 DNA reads TGTGCCAGCAGCGTAGCGGGCGGGAGCACCCAAGAGACCCAGTACTTC. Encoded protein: CASSVAGGSTQETQYF.